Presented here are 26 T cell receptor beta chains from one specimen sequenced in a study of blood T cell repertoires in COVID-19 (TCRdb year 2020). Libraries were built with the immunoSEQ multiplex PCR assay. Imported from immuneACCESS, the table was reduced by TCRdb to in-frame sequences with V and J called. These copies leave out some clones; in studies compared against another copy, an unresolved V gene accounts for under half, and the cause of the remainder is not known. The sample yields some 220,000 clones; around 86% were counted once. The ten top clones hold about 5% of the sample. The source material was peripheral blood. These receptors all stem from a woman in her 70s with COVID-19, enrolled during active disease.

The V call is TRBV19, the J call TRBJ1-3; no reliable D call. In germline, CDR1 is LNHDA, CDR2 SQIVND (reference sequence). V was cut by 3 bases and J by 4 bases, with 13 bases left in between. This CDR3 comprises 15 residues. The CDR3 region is CASSIRSEGGNTIYF. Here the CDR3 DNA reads TGTGCCAGTAGTATTAGATCGGAGGGCGGAAACACCATATATTTT.

For the CDR3, the DNA is TGTGCCAGCAGACACCCGGCGGACAGGGGAACGAACACTGAAGCTTTCTTT. Protein product: CASRHPADRGTNTEAFF. V is TRBV9 and J is TRBJ1-1; TRBD1 aligns across 9 bases. With 5 bases clipped from V and 1 base from J, the junction kept 12 bases outside the gene matches. This CDR3 spans 17 amino acids. Germline V CDR1 and CDR2: SGDLS, YYNGEE.

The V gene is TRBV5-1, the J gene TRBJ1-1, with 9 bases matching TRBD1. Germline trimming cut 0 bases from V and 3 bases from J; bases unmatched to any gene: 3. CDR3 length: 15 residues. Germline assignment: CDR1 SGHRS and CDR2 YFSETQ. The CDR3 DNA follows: TGCGCCAGCAGCTTGGAGGGACAGGGCTACACTGAAGCTTTCTTT. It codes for CASSLEGQGYTEAFF.

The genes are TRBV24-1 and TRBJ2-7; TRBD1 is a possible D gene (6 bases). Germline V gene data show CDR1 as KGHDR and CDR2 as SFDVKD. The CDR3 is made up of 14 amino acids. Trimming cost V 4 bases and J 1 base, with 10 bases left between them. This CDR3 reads CATSEGHPSYEQYF. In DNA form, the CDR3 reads TGTGCCACCAGTGAGGGACACCCTTCCTACGAGCAGTACTTC.

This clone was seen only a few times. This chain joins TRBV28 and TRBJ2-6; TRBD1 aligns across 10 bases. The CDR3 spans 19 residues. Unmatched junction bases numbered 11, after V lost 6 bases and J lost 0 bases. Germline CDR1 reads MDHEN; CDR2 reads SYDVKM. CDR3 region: CASRPMEGQGSSGANVLTF. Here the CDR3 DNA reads TGTGCCAGCAGACCTATGGAGGGACAGGGGAGCTCTGGGGCCAACGTCCTGACTTTC.

The CDR3 DNA reads TGTGCCAGCAGCTGGACAGGGGGGATGAACACTGAAGCTTTCTTT. This sequence encodes CASSWTGGMNTEAFF. The chain couples TRBV11-2 to TRBJ1-1, with 10 bases identical to TRBD1. From germline, CDR1 is SGHAT and CDR2 FQNNGV. After removal of 4 bases from V and 0 bases from J, the junction contained 2 bases not matched to a gene. The CDR3 has 15 amino acids.

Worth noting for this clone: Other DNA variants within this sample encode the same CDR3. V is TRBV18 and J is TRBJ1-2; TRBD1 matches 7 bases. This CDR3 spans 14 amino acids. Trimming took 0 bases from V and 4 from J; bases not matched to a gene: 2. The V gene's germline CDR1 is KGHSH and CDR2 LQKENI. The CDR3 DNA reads TGTGCCAGCTCACCACCCACAGGGGCCTATGGCTACACCTTC. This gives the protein CASSPPTGAYGYTF.

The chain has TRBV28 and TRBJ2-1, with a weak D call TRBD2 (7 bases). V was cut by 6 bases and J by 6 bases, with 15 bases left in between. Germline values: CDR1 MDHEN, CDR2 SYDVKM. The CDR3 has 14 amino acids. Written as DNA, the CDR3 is TGTGCCAGCAGCGCCGGGGGGCTGGGCAATGAGCAGTTCTTC. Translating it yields CASSAGGLGNEQFF.

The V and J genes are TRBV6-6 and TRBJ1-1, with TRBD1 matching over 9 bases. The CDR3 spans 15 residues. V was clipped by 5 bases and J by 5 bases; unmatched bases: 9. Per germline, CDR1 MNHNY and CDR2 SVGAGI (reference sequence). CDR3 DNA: TGTGCCAGCAGTAAAAACCGGGACAGGGCTACTGAAGCTTTCTTT. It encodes CASSKNRDRATEAFF.

The CDR3 spells CASSSASGSTNTGELFF. DNA of the CDR3: TGCGCCAGCAGCTCAGCTAGCGGGAGTACAAACACCGGGGAGCTGTTTTTT. The rearrangement uses TRBV5-1 and TRBJ2-2; 10 positions match TRBD2. Germline V gene sequence: CDR1 SGHRS, CDR2 YFSETQ. V gave up 3 bases and J gave up 2 bases; unmatched junction bases: 7. The CDR3 length is 17 residues.

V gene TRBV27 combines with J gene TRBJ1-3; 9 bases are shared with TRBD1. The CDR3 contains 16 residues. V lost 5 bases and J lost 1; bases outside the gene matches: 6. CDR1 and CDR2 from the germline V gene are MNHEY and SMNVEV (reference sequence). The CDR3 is CASSPGTGKSGNTIYF. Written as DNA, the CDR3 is TGTGCCAGCAGTCCCGGGACAGGGAAGTCTGGAAACACCATATATTTT.

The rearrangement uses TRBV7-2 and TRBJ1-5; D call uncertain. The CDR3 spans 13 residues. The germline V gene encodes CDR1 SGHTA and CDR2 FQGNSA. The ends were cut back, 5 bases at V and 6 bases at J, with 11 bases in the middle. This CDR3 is CASSPQRVQPQHF. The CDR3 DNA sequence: TGTGCCAGCAGCCCTCAGAGGGTTCAGCCCCAGCATTTT.

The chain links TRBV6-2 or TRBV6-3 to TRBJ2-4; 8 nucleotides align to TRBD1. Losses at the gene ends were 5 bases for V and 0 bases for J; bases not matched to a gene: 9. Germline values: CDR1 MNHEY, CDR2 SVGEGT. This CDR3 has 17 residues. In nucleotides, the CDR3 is TGTGCCAGCAGTGACGGGACAGGTCGACTAGCCAAAAACATTCAGTACTTC. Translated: CASSDGTGRLAKNIQYF.

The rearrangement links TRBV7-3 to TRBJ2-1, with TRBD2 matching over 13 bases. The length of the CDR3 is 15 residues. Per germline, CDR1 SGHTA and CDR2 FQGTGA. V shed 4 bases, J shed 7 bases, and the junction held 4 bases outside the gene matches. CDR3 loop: CASSSGLAGVNEQFF. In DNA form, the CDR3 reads TGTGCCAGCAGCTCAGGACTAGCGGGAGTTAATGAGCAGTTCTTC.

The CDR3 loop reads CASTPAPAGEGKQYF. DNA for the CDR3: TGTGCCAGCACCCCGGCCCCAGCGGGAGAAGGAAAGCAGTACTTC. The rearrangement uses TRBV7-2 and TRBJ2-7; 8 bases agree with TRBD2. This CDR3 has 15 amino acids. V lost 7 bases and J lost 8; bases outside the gene matches: 16. Per germline, CDR1 SGHTA and CDR2 FQGNSA. Combining the CDR3 with reference TRBV7-2 and TRBJ2-7 gives the whole variable domain GAGVSQSPSNKVTEKGKDVELRCDPISGHTALYWYRQSLGQGLEFLIYFQGNSAPDKSGLPSDRFSAERTGGSVSTLTIQRTQQEDSAVYLCASTPAPAGEGKQYFGPGTRLTVT.

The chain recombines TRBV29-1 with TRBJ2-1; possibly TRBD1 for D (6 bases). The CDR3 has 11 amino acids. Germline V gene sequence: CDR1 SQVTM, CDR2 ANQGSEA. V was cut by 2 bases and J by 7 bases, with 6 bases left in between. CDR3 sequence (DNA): TGCAGCGTTGAAAGGGGGAATGAGCAGTTCTTC. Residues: CSVERGNEQFF.

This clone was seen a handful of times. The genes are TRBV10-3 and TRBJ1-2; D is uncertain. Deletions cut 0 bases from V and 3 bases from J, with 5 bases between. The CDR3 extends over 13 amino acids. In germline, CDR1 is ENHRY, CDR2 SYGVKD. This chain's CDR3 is CAISESRDYGYTF. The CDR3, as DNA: TGTGCCATCAGTGAGTCTCGCGACTATGGCTACACCTTC.

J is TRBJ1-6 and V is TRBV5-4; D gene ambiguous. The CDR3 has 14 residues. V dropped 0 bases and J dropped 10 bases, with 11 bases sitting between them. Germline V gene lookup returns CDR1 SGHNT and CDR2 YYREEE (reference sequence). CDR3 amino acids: CASSLDRGRSPLHF. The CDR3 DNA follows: TGTGCCAGCAGCTTGGACCGGGGAAGGTCACCCCTCCACTTT.

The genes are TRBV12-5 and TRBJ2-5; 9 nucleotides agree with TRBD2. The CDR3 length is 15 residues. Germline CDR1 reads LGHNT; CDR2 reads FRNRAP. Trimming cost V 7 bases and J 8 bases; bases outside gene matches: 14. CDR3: CASAPPTSGRTTQYF. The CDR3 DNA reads TGTGCTAGTGCCCCCCCGACTAGCGGCAGGACAACCCAGTACTTC.

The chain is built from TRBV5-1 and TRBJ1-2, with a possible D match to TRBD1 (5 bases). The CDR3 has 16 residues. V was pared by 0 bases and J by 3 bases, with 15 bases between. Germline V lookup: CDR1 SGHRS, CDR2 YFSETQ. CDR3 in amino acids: CASSLDSRAGYYGYTF. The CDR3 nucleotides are TGCGCCAGCAGCTTGGATTCTCGGGCAGGGTACTATGGCTACACCTTC.

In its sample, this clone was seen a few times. CDR3 protein: CASTSQWGLDKTQYF. The CDR3 DNA reads as TGTGCCAGTACCTCCCAATGGGGCTTGGACAAGACCCAGTACTTC. The chain joins TRBV19 to TRBJ2-5; a weak D match, TRBD1 (5 bases). CDR3 size: 15 residues. Trimming took off 7 bases at V and 6 bases at J, with 21 bases between the two ends. The germline gives CDR1 LNHDA, CDR2 SQIVND (reference sequence).

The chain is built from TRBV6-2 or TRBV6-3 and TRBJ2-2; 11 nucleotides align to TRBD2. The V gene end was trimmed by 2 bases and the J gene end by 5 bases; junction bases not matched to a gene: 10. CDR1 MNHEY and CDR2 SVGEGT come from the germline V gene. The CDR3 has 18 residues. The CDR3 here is CASSYLSTSGSKTGELFF. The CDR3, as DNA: TGTGCCAGCAGTTACCTATCAACTAGCGGGAGTAAAACCGGGGAGCTGTTTTTT.

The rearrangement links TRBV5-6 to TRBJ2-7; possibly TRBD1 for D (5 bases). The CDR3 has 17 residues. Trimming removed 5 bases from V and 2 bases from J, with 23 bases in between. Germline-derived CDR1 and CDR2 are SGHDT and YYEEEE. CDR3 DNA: TGTGCCAGCAGTTCCATGGGGCAGAGACCGACCGCCTACGAGCAGTACTTC. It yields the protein CASSSMGQRPTAYEQYF.

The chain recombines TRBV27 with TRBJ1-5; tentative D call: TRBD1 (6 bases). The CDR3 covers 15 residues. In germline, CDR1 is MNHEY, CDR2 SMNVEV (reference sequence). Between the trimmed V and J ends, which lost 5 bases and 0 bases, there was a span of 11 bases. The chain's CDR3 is CASSPDRYSNQPQHF. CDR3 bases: TGTGCCAGCAGTCCCGACAGGTATAGCAATCAGCCCCAGCATTTT.

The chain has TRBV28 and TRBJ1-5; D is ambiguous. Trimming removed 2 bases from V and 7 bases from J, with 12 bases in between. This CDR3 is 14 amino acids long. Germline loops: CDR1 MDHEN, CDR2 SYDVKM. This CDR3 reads CASSLRGSGQPQHF. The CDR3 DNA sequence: TGTGCCAGCAGTTTACGGGGTTCGGGACAGCCCCAGCATTTT.

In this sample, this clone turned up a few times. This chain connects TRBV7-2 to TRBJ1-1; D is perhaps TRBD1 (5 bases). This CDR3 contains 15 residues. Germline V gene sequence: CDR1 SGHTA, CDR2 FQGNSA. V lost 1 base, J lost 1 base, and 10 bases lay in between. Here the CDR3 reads CASSLVRQGNTEAFF. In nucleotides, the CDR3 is TGTGCCAGCAGCTTAGTAAGGCAGGGGAACACTGAAGCTTTCTTT.